This T cell receptor beta chain was observed in a study of T cell responses to AZD1222 COVID-19 vaccine. Study-wide results and limits: Most donors were white British and more were female, and clonal diversity was possibly underestimated.

With 5 bases clipped from V and 6 bases from J, the junction kept 7 bases outside the gene matches. Per germline, CDR1 MGHDK and CDR2 SYGVNS. This CDR3 contains 15 residues. TCRdb's table, derived via immunoSEQ multiplex PCR, lists solely in-frame clones and lacks some. The sample includes 130,000 or so clones, 86% of them seen just once. Comment on this clone: The target antigen is unknown.

The sequencing here drew on peripheral blood, taken on day 0 of AZD1222 vaccination. The TCR comes from an adult in good health. This chain links TRBV25-1 with TRBJ1-2; 12 bases are a match to TRBD1. CDR3 coding DNA: TGTGCCAGCAGTTCCGCCGGGACAGGGGGCAATGGCTACACCTTC. Translated, it gives CASSSAGTGGNGYTF.